The next 26 T cell receptor beta chains were all read from a single sample in a study of T-cell reconstitution after alpha-beta-depleted transplantation in children. The antigens of these receptors remain unknown. Study-wide results and caveats: Alpha-beta T cells about two months after transplant reportedly derived from several hundred expanded graft clones.

Unique molecular identifiers were used in preparing the TCRbeta library. Via MiXCR, TCRdb re-called the PCR reads, giving one row per CDR3 protein. Of 30,000 or so distinct CDR3 sequences in the sample, 5.5% to 8% were seen once. The sequences come from peripheral blood, collected 60 days after TCRalphabeta/CD19-depleted stem cell transplant. These receptors all stem from a child under two years old who had a stem cell transplant for acute myeloid leukemia, so the T cells may come from the graft donor.

This clonotype was detected ten times or more. The chain couples TRBV9 to TRBJ2-2; D gene unclear. CDR3 length: 16 residues. Trimming left V 0 bases short and J 5 bases short, with 14 bases between. The germline V gene has CDR1 SGDLS and CDR2 YYNGEE. CDR3 DNA: TGTGCCAGCAGCGTAGGCCCCGGCCGTGCTACCGGGGAGCTGTTTTTT. As protein: CASSVGPGRATGELFF.

This clonotype was observed many times. V and J are TRBV29-1 and TRBJ2-3; 7 nucleotides agree with TRBD1. Germline V gene lookup returns CDR1 SQVTM and CDR2 ANQGSEA. The CDR3 extends over 19 amino acids. V gave up 4 bases and J gave up 0 bases; unmatched junction bases: 19. In nucleotides, the CDR3 is TGCAGCGTTGTCGACAGGGTTTCATCATCCCCTATTAGCACAGATACGCAGTATTTT. Its translation: CSVVDRVSSSPISTDTQYF.

There are many counts of this clonotype. The chain has TRBV7-6 and TRBJ2-2; 8 nucleotides line up with TRBD1. Losses at the gene ends were 7 bases for V and 4 bases for J; bases not matched to a gene: 8. Germline V gene data show CDR1 as SGHVS and CDR2 as FNYEAQ. The length of the CDR3 is 15 residues. The CDR3 DNA is TGTGCCAGCACCAATCAGGGGGCTAGCACCGGGGAGCTGTTTTTT. It codes for CASTNQGASTGELFF. The complete variable domain, with remaining parts taken from reference TRBV7-6 and TRBJ2-2, reads GAGVSQSPRYKVTKRGQDVALRCDPISGHVSLYWYRQALGQGPEFLTYFNYEAQQDKSGLPNDRFSAERPEGSISTLTIQRTEQRDSAMYRCASTNQGASTGELFFGEGSRLTVL.

This clonotype has a handful of counts. The rearrangement joins TRBV4-1 to TRBJ2-3; D remains unclear. Germline loops: CDR1 MGHRA, CDR2 YSYEKL. Trimming took off 1 base at V and 5 bases at J, with 22 bases between the two ends. This CDR3 has 18 amino acids. DNA of the CDR3: TGCGCCAGCAGCCAAGGGAAGTTCGGGTCCCTGGGCGGAGATACGCAGTATTTT. The encoded protein is CASSQGKFGSLGGDTQYF.

The chain links TRBV25-1 to TRBJ2-5; maybe TRBD2 (7 bases). V was pared by 2 bases and J by 5 bases, with 15 bases between. The germline V gene encodes CDR1 MGHDK and CDR2 SYGVNS. The CDR3 is 15 amino acids. For the CDR3, the DNA is TGTGCCAGCAGTGAAACGGCGGGGGCGGGGGAGACCCAGTACTTC. Its translation: CASSETAGAGETQYF.

In its sample, this clonotype was seen many times. The chain recombines TRBV5-1 with TRBJ2-6; no clear D gene. The CDR3 extends over 18 amino acids. The V end lost 0 bases, the J end lost 0 bases, and 13 bases lay between the germline ends. CDR1 is SGHRS, CDR2 YFSETQ, per germline. The CDR3 sequence: CASSLDFLKGSGANVLTF. The CDR3 DNA reads TGCGCCAGCAGCTTGGATTTCTTAAAGGGCTCTGGGGCCAACGTCCTGACTTTC.

Many counts were recorded for this clonotype. The chain links TRBV4-3 to TRBJ2-1; possible D gene TRBD1, 5 bases. V was clipped by 0 bases and J by 9 bases, with 24 bases between them. Looked up from germline, CDR1 is LGHNA and CDR2 is YSLEER. CDR3 length: 18 amino acids. The CDR3 coding sequence is TGCGCCAGCAGCCAAGATCTATTCAGGGCCCCACGTAGGAGTGAGCAGTTCTTC. Translated: CASSQDLFRAPRRSEQFF.

This clonotype was detected ten times or more. This chain joins TRBV9 and TRBJ1-5; a weak D match, TRBD1 (6 bases). V gave up 2 bases and J gave up 2 bases, with 11 bases separating them. CDR1 SGDLS and CDR2 YYNGEE come from the germline V gene. The CDR3 is made up of 15 amino acids. The chain's CDR3 is CASSVSGGRNQPQHF. Here the CDR3 DNA reads TGTGCCAGCAGCGTTTCCGGGGGGCGCAATCAGCCCCAGCATTTT.

There are many counts of this clonotype. The chain recombines TRBV20-1 with TRBJ1-2; D is ambiguous. Trimming removed 0 bases at V and 4 bases at J, with 0 bases between. The germline CDR1 and CDR2 sequences are DFQATT and SNEGSKA (reference sequence). The CDR3 runs 10 residues. The CDR3 protein is CSARDYGYTF. The CDR3 bases are TGCAGTGCTAGAGACTATGGCTACACCTTC.

V is TRBV27 and J is TRBJ2-1; tentatively, D is TRBD2 (6 bases). CDR3 length: 16 amino acids. CDR1 MNHEY and CDR2 SMNVEV come from the germline V gene (reference sequence). V gave up 1 base and J gave up 0 bases, with 10 bases separating them. CDR3 loop: CASSLFSGSSYNEQFF. CDR3 DNA sequence: TGTGCCAGCAGTTTATTTTCCGGGAGCTCCTACAATGAGCAGTTCTTC.

This clonotype has at least ten counts. The chain is built from TRBV28 and TRBJ2-7; no definite D call. Germline-derived CDR1 and CDR2 are MDHEN and SYDVKM. Trimming took off 6 bases at V and 3 bases at J, with 12 bases between the two ends. The CDR3 runs to 13 residues. The CDR3 nucleotides are TGTGCCAGCAGGGACCAGCGACTCTACGAGCAGTACTTC. Its translation: CASRDQRLYEQYF. Filled out from reference TRBV28 and TRBJ2-7, the complete variable domain reads DVKVTQSSRYLVKRTGEKVFLECVQDMDHENMFWYRQDPGLGLRLIYFSYDVKMKEKGDIPEGYSVSREKKERFSLILESASTNQTSMYLCASRDQRLYEQYFGPGTRLTVT.

This clonotype was counted ten times or more. CDR3 DNA: TGTGCCTGGAGTCCTGAAGCTTTCTTT. It yields the protein CAWSPEAFF. V is TRBV30 and J is TRBJ1-1; no definite D call. The V and J ends lost 2 bases and 6 bases respectively, with 1 base between them. Germline V gives CDR1 GTSNPN, CDR2 SVGIG (reference sequence). The CDR3 extends over 9 amino acids.

This clonotype was seen at least ten times. The chain joins TRBV9 to TRBJ1-6; D is perhaps TRBD1 (5 bases). Germline V gene lookup returns CDR1 SGDLS and CDR2 YYNGEE. Trimming left V 3 bases short and J 10 bases short, with 20 bases between. There are 16 residues in the CDR3. CDR3 in DNA: TGTGCCAGCAGCGCCAAGGACATCGAGGGTAACTCACCCCTCCACTTT. Translated, it gives CASSAKDIEGNSPLHF.

With respect to this clonotype: At one end the junction does not follow the germline gene, possibly because of a read error. The genes are TRBV7-1 and TRBJ2-7, with D maybe TRBD2 (5 bases). TRBV7-1 falls under the ORF class, with uncertain function. The CDR3 is 14 amino acids. As DNA, the CDR3 is TGTGCCATCAGCCCCGGACTGCGCTGCTGCGCACTGTACTTC. Protein sequence: CAISPGLRCCALYF.

This clonotype was counted at least ten times. The J gene is TRBJ2-7, the V gene TRBV6-5, with D perhaps matching TRBD1 or TRBD2 (6 bases each). Trimming cost V 4 bases and J 7 bases, with 17 bases left between them. Germline CDR1 and CDR2: MNHEY and SVGAGI. This CDR3 comprises 14 residues. The CDR3 protein is CASSSGDTPWEQYF. CDR3 nucleotides: TGTGCCAGCAGTTCGGGGGACACCCCGTGGGAGCAGTACTTC.

This clonotype appeared many times. The chain couples TRBV7-8 to TRBJ2-2, with TRBD2 identical over 10 bases. V gave up 4 bases and J gave up 5 bases; unmatched junction bases: 4. The CDR3 totals 15 residues. Germline V gene sequence: CDR1 SGHVS, CDR2 FQNEAQ. CDR3 coding DNA: TGTGCCAGCAGCTCTAGCGGGAGAATAACCGGGGAGCTGTTTTTT. Protein product: CASSSSGRITGELFF.

This clonotype was found many times. The gene calls are TRBV6-5 and TRBJ2-7; D call uncertain. This CDR3 has 13 residues. V was trimmed by 0 bases and J by 3 bases, leaving 6 bases between them. Germline V gene sequence: CDR1 MNHEY, CDR2 SVGAGI. The CDR3 here is CASSYSRYYEQYF. CDR3 sequence (DNA): TGTGCCAGCAGTTACTCTAGGTACTACGAGCAGTACTTC.

At least ten counts were recorded for this clonotype. The rearrangement uses TRBV7-9 and TRBJ2-1; D ambiguous. The V gene lost 4 bases and the J gene lost 7 bases, with 11 bases spanning the gap. CDR1 is SEHNR and CDR2 is FQNEAQ in the germline V gene (reference sequence). The CDR3 totals 13 residues. CDR3 nucleotide sequence: TGTGCCAGCAGCTCCCCCCGGACGAATGAGCAGTTCTTC. Protein product: CASSSPRTNEQFF.

This clonotype was detected ten times or more. This chain joins TRBV7-2 and TRBJ2-5; D is unclear. Germline V lookup: CDR1 SGHTA, CDR2 FQGNSA. V gave up 5 bases and J gave up 9 bases, with 13 bases separating them. The CDR3 spans 12 residues. The CDR3 here is CASSPYSESQYF. The DNA of the CDR3 is TGTGCCAGCAGCCCGTACTCCGAATCCCAGTACTTC. Combining the CDR3 with reference TRBV7-2 and TRBJ2-5 gives the whole variable domain GAGVSQSPSNKVTEKGKDVELRCDPISGHTALYWYRQSLGQGLEFLIYFQGNSAPDKSGLPSDRFSAERTGGSVSTLTIQRTQQEDSAVYLCASSPYSESQYFGPGTRLLVL.

The J gene is TRBJ2-7, the V gene TRBV29-1; D remains unclear. From germline, CDR1 is SQVTM and CDR2 ANQGSEA. This CDR3 contains 12 residues. The V and J ends lost 3 bases and 4 bases respectively, with 10 bases between them. CDR3 residues: CSVDSGDYEQYF. As DNA, the CDR3 is TGCAGCGTTGATTCTGGAGATTACGAGCAGTACTTC.

In its sample, this clonotype was seen many times. Sequence at one end of the junction differs from germline and may be a read error. V usage is TRBV4-3 and J usage is TRBJ1-1, with a weak D call TRBD1 (5 bases). The CDR3 is 16 residues long. The germline V gene encodes CDR1 LGHNA and CDR2 YSLEER. The CDR3 loop is CASSQDRGLVNNEAFF. Written as DNA, the CDR3 is TGCGCCAGCAGCCAAGATCGGGGGTTGGTAAACAATGAAGCTTTCTTT.

This clonotype was counted at least ten times. The rearrangement uses TRBV4-2 and TRBJ2-5, with D perhaps matching TRBD1 (6 bases). CDR3 length equals 14 residues. V gave up 1 base and J gave up 3 bases, with 9 bases separating them. The germline V gene has CDR1 LGHNA and CDR2 YNFKEQ. CDR3 protein: CASSQAPGEETQYF. The CDR3 DNA sequence: TGTGCCAGCAGCCAAGCCCCAGGGGAAGAGACCCAGTACTTC.

This chain links TRBV10-3 with TRBJ1-1; TRBD1 matches at 10 bases. Germline loops: CDR1 ENHRY, CDR2 SYGVKD. This CDR3 is 14 amino acids long. Losses at the gene ends were 5 bases for V and 1 base for J; bases not matched to a gene: 1. Here the CDR3 reads CAISRQGANTEAFF. The DNA of the CDR3 is TGTGCCATCAGTCGACAGGGGGCGAACACTGAAGCTTTCTTT.

This clonotype was observed at least ten times. The V gene is TRBV12-3 or TRBV12-4, the J gene TRBJ1-6, with TRBD1 as a possible D gene (5 bases). This CDR3 is 15 amino acids long. V lost 4 bases to trimming and J lost 6 bases, with 13 bases between them. CDR3 coding DNA: TGTGCCAGCAGTTCACAGGTCGGGGGTAATTCACCCCTCCACTTT. Translated: CASSSQVGGNSPLHF.

This clonotype was picked up many times. V usage is TRBV13 and J usage is TRBJ1-5; possible D gene TRBD1, 6 bases. CDR3 size: 16 residues. Germline-derived CDR1 and CDR2 are PRHDT and FYEKMQ (reference sequence). V was pared by 0 bases and J by 1 base, with 10 bases between. The CDR3 loop reads CASSLGGGRSNQPQHF. The CDR3 DNA reads TGTGCCAGCAGCTTAGGGGGGGGGCGGAGCAATCAGCCCCAGCATTTT.

The sample holds many counts of this clonotype. This chain connects TRBV9 to TRBJ2-1, with TRBD2 matching over 13 bases. Germline CDR1 and CDR2: SGDLS and YYNGEE. This CDR3 has 16 amino acids. V lost 2 bases to trimming and J lost 4 bases; unmatched junction nucleotides: 3. CDR3 loop: CASSVGTSGVYNEQFF. CDR3 sequence (DNA): TGTGCCAGCAGCGTTGGGACTAGCGGGGTTTACAATGAGCAGTTCTTC.